A few counts support the clone carrying this TCR beta chain. Trimming at V came to 5 bases and at J to 6 bases, leaving 5 bases not matched to a gene. CDR3 length equals 14 residues. Germline CDR1 reads SGHAT; CDR2 reads FQNNGV. The data are from a study of OX40 agonist ivuxolimab in advanced cancers. Study as a whole: The eligibility criteria allowed prior anti-PD-1, anti-PD-L1 or anti-CTLA-4 therapy, and approximately 38% had some.

Clones were sequenced by immunoSEQ multiplex PCR, and TCRdb holds only the in-frame ones, with some missing. The sample shows about 23,000 clones, about 77% of them seen only once. The sequencing here drew on CD4+ or CD8+ T cells sorted from blood, taken in a trial of the OX40 agonist ivuxolimab. The rearrangement uses TRBV11-2 and TRBJ2-3; TRBD1 aligns across 10 bases. The receptor comes from an adult with an advanced solid tumor such as melanoma, head and neck, liver or kidney cancer. CDR3 sequence (DNA): TGTGCCAGCAGCCCCTGGACAGGGGGGGATACGCAGTATTTT. Its protein is CASSPWTGGDTQYF.